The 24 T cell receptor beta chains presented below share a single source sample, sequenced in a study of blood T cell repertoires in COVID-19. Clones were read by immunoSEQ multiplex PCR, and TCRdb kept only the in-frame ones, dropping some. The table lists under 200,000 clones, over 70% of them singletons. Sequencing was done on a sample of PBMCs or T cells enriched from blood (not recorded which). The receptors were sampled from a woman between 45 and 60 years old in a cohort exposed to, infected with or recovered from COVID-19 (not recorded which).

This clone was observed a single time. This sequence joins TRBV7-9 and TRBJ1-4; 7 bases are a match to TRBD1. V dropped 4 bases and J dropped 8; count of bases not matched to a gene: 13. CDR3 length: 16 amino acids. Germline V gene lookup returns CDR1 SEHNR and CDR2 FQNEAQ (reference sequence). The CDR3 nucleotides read TGTGCCAGCAGCTCCTTTTCAGGGGGAATTCGGGAAAAACTGTTTTTT. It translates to CASSSFSGGIREKLFF. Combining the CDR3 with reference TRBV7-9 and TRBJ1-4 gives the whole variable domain DTGVSQNPRHKITKRGQNVTFRCDPISEHNRLYWYRQTLGQGPEFLTYFQNEAQLEKSRLLSDRFSAERPKGSFSTLEIQRTEQGDSAMYLCASSSFSGGIREKLFFGSGTQLSVL.

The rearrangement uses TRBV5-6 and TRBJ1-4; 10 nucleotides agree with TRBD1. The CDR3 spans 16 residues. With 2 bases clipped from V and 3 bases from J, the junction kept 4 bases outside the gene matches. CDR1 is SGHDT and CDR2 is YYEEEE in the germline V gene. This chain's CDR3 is CASSFDRGLSNEKLFF. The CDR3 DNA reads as TGTGCCAGCAGCTTTGACAGGGGGCTCTCTAATGAAAAACTGTTTTTT.

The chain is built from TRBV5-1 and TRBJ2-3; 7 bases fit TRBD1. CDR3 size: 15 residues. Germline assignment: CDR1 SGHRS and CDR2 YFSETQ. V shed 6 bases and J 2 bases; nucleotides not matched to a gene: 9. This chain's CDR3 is CASTRDSGSTDTQYF. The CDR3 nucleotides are TGCGCCAGCACCCGGGACAGCGGCTCCACAGATACGCAGTATTTT.

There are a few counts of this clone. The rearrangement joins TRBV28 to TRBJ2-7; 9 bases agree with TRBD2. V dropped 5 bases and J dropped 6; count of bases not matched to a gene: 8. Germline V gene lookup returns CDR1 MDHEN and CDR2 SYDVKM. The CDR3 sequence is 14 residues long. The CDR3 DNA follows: TGTGCCAGCAGTCCGGGGTGGCGGGGGGGCGAGCAGTACTTC. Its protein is CASSPGWRGGEQYF. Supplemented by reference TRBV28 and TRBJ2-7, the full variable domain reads DVKVTQSSRYLVKRTGEKVFLECVQDMDHENMFWYRQDPGLGLRLIYFSYDVKMKEKGDIPEGYSVSREKKERFSLILESASTNQTSMYLCASSPGWRGGEQYFGPGTRLTVT.

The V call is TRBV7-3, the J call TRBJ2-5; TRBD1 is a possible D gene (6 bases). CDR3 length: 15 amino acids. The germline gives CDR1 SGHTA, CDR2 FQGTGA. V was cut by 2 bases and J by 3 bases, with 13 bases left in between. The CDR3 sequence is CASSLSETGKETQYF. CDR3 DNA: TGTGCCAGCAGCTTATCGGAGACAGGAAAAGAGACCCAGTACTTC.

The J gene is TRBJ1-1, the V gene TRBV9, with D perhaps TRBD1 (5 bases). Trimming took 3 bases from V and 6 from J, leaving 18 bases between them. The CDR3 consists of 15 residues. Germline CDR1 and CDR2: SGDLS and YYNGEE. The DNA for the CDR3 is TGTGCCAGCAGCGGAAAACCCTGGCAGGGCCCTGAAGCTTTCTTT. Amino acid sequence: CASSGKPWQGPEAFF. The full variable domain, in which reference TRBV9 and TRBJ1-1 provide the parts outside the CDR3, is DSGVTQTPKHLITATGQRVTLRCSPRSGDLSVYWYQQSLDQGLQFLIQYYNGEERAKGNILERFSAQQFPDLHSELNLSSLELGDSALYFCASSGKPWQGPEAFFGQGTRLTVV.

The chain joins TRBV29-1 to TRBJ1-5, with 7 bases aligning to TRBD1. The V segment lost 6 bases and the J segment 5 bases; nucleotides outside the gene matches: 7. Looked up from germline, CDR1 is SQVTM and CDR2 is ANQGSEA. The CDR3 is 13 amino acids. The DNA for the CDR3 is TGCAGCGTCGCGGACAGGTTCGATCAGCCCCAGCATTTT. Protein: CSVADRFDQPQHF.

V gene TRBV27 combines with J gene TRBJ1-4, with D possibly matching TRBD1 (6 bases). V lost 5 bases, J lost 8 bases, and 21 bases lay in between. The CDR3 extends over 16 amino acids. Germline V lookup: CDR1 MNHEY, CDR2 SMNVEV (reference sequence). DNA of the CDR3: TGTGCCAGCAGTCCCTGGGACACCCGAGCATCAGAAAAACTGTTTTTT. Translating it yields CASSPWDTRASEKLFF.

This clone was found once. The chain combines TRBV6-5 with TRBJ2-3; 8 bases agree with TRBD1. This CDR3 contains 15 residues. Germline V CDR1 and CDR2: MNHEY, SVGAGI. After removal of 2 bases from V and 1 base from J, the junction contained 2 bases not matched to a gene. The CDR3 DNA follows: TGTGCCAGCAGTTACCTGGACAGGGGCACAGATACGCAGTATTTT. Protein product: CASSYLDRGTDTQYF.

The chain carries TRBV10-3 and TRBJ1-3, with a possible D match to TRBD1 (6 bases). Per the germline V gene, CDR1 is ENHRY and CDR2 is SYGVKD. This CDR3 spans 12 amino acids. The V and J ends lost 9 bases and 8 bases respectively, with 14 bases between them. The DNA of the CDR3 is TGTGCCATGGCTCAGGGGCTGGACACCATATATTTT. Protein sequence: CAMAQGLDTIYF.

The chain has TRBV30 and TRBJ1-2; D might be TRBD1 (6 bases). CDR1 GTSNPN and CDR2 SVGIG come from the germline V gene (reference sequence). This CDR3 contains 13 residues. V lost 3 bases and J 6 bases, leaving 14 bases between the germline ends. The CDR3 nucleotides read TGTGCCTGGAGCCCGGGACGGGACAATGGCTACACCTTC. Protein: CAWSPGRDNGYTF.

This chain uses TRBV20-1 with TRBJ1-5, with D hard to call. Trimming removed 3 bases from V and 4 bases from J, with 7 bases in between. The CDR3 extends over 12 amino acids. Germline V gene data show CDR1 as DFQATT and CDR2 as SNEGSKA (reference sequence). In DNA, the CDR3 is TGCAGTGCTAGTAGCCCTAATCAGCCCCAGCATTTT. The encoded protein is CSASSPNQPQHF.

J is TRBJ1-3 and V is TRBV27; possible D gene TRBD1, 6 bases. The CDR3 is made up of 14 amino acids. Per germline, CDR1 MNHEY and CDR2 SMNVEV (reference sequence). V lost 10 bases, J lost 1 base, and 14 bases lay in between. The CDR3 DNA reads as TGTGCCAATTCACCACAGGGTTCTGGAAACACCATATATTTT. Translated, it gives CANSPQGSGNTIYF.

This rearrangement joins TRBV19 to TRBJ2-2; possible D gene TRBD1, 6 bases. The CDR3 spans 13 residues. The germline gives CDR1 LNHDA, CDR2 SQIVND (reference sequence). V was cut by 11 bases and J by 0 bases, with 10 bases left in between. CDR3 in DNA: TGTGCCGTCAGGGGAGCGAACACCGGGGAGCTGTTTTTT. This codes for CAVRGANTGELFF.

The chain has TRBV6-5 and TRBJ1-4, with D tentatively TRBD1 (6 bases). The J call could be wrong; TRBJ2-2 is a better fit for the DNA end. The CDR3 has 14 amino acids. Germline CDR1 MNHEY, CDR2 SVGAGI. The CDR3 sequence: CASRRGVGAPELFF. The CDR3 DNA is TGTGCCAGTCGCAGGGGTGTGGGGGCTCCGGAGCTGTTTTTT.

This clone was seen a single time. The CDR3 is CASSTSYSDTQYF. Here the CDR3 DNA reads TGTGCCAGCAGTACGTCCTACTCAGATACGCAGTATTTT. The chain has TRBV27 and TRBJ2-3; D is unclear. Germline V gene sequence: CDR1 MNHEY, CDR2 SMNVEV (reference sequence). This CDR3 is 13 amino acids long. V was clipped by 5 bases and J by 4 bases, with 10 bases between them.

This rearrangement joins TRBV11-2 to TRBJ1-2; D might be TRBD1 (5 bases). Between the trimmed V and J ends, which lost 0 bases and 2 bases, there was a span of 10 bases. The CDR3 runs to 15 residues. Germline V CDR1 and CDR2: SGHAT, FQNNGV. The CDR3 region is CASSLEEGPNYGYTF. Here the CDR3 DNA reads TGTGCCAGCAGCTTAGAGGAGGGGCCAAACTATGGCTACACCTTC.

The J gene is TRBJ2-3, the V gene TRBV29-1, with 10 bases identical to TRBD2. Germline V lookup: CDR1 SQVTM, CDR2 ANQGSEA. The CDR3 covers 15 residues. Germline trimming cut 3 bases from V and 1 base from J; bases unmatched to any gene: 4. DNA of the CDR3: TGCAGCGTTGATACTAGCGGGACGGGCACAGATACGCAGTATTTT. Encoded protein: CSVDTSGTGTDTQYF.

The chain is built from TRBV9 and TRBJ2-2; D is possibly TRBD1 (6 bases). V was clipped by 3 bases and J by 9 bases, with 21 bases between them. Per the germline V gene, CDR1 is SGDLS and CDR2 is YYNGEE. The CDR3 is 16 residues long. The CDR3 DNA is TGTGCCAGCAGCGACCCTTCCACCTCCGGGACAAGGGAGCTGTTTTTT. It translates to CASSDPSTSGTRELFF.

This CDR3 reads CASSPWTGGGEQYF. CDR3 coding DNA: TGCGCCAGCAGCCCGTGGACAGGGGGAGGCGAGCAGTACTTC. The V and J genes are TRBV5-1 and TRBJ2-7, with TRBD1 matching 10 bases. Germline CDR1 and CDR2: SGHRS and YFSETQ. This CDR3 is built from 14 residues. V trimming: 4 bases; J trimming: 6 bases; junction bases outside the gene matches: 7.

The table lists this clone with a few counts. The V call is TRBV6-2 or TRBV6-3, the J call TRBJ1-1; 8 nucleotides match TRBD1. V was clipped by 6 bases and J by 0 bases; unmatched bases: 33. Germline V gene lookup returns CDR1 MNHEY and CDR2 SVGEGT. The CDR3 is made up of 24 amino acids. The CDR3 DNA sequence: TGTGCCAGCAGCCAGTACACTCTCCTCGGGACAGGAGGGTTCCCCAGGGTTATGAACACTGAAGCTTTCTTT. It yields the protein CASSQYTLLGTGGFPRVMNTEAFF.

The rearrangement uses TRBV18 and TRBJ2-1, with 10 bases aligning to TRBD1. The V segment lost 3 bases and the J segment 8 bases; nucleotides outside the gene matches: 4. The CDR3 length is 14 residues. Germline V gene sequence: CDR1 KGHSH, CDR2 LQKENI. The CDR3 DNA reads TGTGCCAGCTCACCGGGACAGGGGATCCATGAGCAGTTCTTC. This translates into CASSPGQGIHEQFF.

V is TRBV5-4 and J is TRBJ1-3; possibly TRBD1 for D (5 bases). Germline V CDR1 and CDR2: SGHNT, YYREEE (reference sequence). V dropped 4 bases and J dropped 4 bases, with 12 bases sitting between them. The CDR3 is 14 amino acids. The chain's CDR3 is CASSHTTEGNTIYF. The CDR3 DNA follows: TGTGCCAGCAGCCATACGACAGAGGGAAACACCATATATTTT. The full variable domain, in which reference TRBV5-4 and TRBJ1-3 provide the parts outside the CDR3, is ETGVTQSPTHLIKTRGQQVTLRCSSQSGHNTVSWYQQALGQGPQFIFQYYREEENGRGNFPPRFSGLQFPNYSSELNVNALELDDSALYLCASSHTTEGNTIYFGEGSWLTVV.

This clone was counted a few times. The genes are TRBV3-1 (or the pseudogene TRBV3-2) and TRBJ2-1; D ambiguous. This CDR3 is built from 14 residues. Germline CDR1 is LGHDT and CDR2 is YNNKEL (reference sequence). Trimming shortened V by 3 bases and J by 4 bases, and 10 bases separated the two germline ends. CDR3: CASSQPGEYNEQFF. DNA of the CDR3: TGTGCCAGCAGCCAGCCCGGAGAGTACAATGAGCAGTTCTTC.